This entry lists 7 T cell receptor beta chains sequenced from one sample in a study of blood T cells in healthy people across ages. The second PCR ran about 6 to 12 cycles with a sample-barcoded 5' primer and J-beta primers. One entry per CDR3 protein results from TCRdb running MiXCR on the 5' RACE reads. The table shows around 1.5 million distinct CDR3 sequences, with around 35% occurring only once. Sequenced sample: blood. These receptors came from a woman aged 25 to 39 in good health.

As for this clonotype: Its ends do not fully match the called genes, so a read error is possible. CDR3: CAGSLYPLAGGQETQYF. As DNA, the CDR3 is TGCGCCGGCAGCTTGTATCCGCTAGCGGGGGGCCAAGAGACCCAGTACTTC. The rearrangement joins TRBV5-1 to TRBJ2-5; 11 nucleotides match TRBD2. The germline CDR1 and CDR2 sequences are SGHRS and YFSETQ. This CDR3 spans 17 amino acids.

This clonotype appeared a few times. V usage is TRBV20-1 and J usage is TRBJ2-7; tentative D call: TRBD2 (5 bases). The V gene lost 5 bases and the J gene lost 3 bases, with 11 bases spanning the gap. The germline gives CDR1 DFQATT, CDR2 SNEGSKA (reference sequence). There are 12 residues in the CDR3. CDR3 sequence: CSAAGENYEQYF. Written as DNA, the CDR3 is TGCAGTGCTGCGGGCGAAAACTACGAGCAGTACTTC.

The V gene is TRBV25-1, the J gene TRBJ2-1, with 7 bases lining up with TRBD1. CDR1 is MGHDK and CDR2 is SYGVNS in the germline V gene. The CDR3 extends over 18 amino acids. The V and J ends lost 10 bases and 0 bases, in that order; junction bases with no gene match: 18. CDR3: CATSLGWVAGGSYNEQFF. CDR3 sequence (DNA): TGTGCCACCTCCCTGGGGTGGGTAGCAGGGGGCTCCTACAATGAGCAGTTCTTC.

This clonotype showed up just once. The final CDR3 position lacks the conserved phenylalanine or tryptophan, pointing to a likely read error. The CDR3: CSARDRRGSYNEQFL. CDR3 in DNA: TGCAGTGCTAGAGATCGGAGGGGGTCCTACAATGAGCAGTTCTTA. This chain uses TRBV20-1 with TRBJ2-1; D possibly uses TRBD1 or TRBD2 (6 bases each). The CDR3 length is 15 residues. CDR1 and CDR2 from the germline V gene are DFQATT and SNEGSKA (reference sequence). With 0 bases removed from V and 1 base from J, the gap between germline ends came to 10 bases.

This clonotype was detected only a few times. V and J are TRBV29-1 and TRBJ2-7, with D possibly TRBD2 on 6 matching bases. The CDR3 contains 14 residues. Per the germline V gene, CDR1 is SQVTM and CDR2 is ANQGSEA. The V end lost 6 bases, the J end lost 4 bases, and 19 bases lay between the germline ends. CDR3 region: CSVGLGKGTYEQYF. The CDR3 DNA follows: TGCAGCGTGGGCTTGGGGAAGGGGACTTACGAGCAGTACTTC.

This clonotype appeared a few times. The chain uses TRBV27 and TRBJ1-5; D may be TRBD1 (5 bases). Germline CDR1 MNHEY, CDR2 SMNVEV (reference sequence). Between the trimmed V and J ends, which lost 5 bases and 2 bases, there was a span of 13 bases. The CDR3 totals 15 residues. CDR3 nucleotide sequence: TGTGCCAGCAGTCGAGACGGGGGGGGCAATCAGCCCCAGCATTTT. As protein: CASSRDGGGNQPQHF.

This chain connects TRBV11-2 to TRBJ2-5; D not certain. Trimming removed 5 bases at V and 4 bases at J, with 14 bases between. The germline V gene encodes CDR1 SGHAT and CDR2 FQNNGV. CDR3 length: 14 amino acids. This chain's CDR3 is CASSPRRAGETQYF. CDR3 DNA: TGTGCCAGCAGCCCCAGACGGGCAGGAGAGACCCAGTACTTC. Using reference TRBV11-2 and TRBJ2-5 for the parts outside the CDR3, the full variable domain is EAGVAQSPRYKIIEKRQSVAFWCNPISGHATLYWYQQILGQGPKLLIQFQNNGVVDDSQLPKDRFSAERLKGVDSTLKIQPAKLEDSAVYLCASSPRRAGETQYFGPGTRLLVL.